This T cell receptor beta chain was sequenced for a study of cytomegalovirus exposure and HLA in healthy donors. About the research overall: Samples from HLA-typed donors yielded about 85 million unique TCRs in an early data release.

PCR was performed using 60 Vbeta and 13 Jbeta primers. Here immunoSEQ multiplex PCR was the method, and the copy in TCRdb shows in-frame clones only, minus some. Of 130,000 or so clones in the sample, approximately 69% were seen once. Germline CDR1 reads MDHEN; CDR2 reads SYDVKM. The CDR3 extends over 10 amino acids. Comment on this clone: A junction end diverges from the germline sequence, so it may reflect a read error.

The chain carries TRBV28 and TRBJ2-7; D gene uncertain. What was sequenced was PBMCs. This TCR was sampled from a man between 35 and 55 years old in good health and CMV-seropositive. The CDR3 coding sequence is TGTGCCACCCTTGGCCAGTCCCAATCCTTC. Translation: CATLGQSQSF.